This T cell receptor (beta chain) was observed in a study of T cells in women clearing cervical HPV infection. About the research overall: Cases' blood sampling followed lesion detection by median approximately 150 days (90 to 200).

There are 12 residues in the CDR3. Germline V gives CDR1 SGHAT, CDR2 FQNNGV. With 3 bases removed from V and 7 bases from J, the gap between germline ends came to 9 bases. Findings and caveats of the study: Repertoire richness, not evenness, was significantly elevated in CIN3+ cases versus controls.

The method was immunoSEQ multiplex PCR; TCRdb's version includes in-frame clones alone and lacks a portion of them. Its clone listing holds roughly 48,000 clones. For this clone: Its antigen is not identified. The read comes to an end 3 residues before the CDR3 does, leaving the germline J gene to fill in the end.

This rearrangement joins TRBV11-2 to TRBJ1-1; D is possibly TRBD1 (5 bases). Sequenced input: blood buffy coat. The receptor's source is a woman aged 18-69 years with a cervical HPV16 infection that either progressed to CIN3+ or cleared (not recorded which). The DNA read from the CDR3 is TGTGCCAGCAGCTTGGGCGGGGGTGAA. This gives the protein CASSLGGGE. In full, the CDR3 is CASSLGGGEAFF.